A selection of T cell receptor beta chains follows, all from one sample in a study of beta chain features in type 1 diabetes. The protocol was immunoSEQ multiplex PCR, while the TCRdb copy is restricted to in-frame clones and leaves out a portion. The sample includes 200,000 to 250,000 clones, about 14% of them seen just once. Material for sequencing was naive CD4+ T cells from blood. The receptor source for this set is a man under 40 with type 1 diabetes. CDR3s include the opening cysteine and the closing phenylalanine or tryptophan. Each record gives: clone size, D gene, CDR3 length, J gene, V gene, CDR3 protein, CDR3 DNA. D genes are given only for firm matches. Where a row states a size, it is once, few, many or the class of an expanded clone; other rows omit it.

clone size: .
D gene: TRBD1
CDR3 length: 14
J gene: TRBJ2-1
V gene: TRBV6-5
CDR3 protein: CASKPGQVVFEQFF
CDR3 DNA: TGTGCCAGCAAACCGGGACAGGTAGTTTTTGAGCAGTTCTTC

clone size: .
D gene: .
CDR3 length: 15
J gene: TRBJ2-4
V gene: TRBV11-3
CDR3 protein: CASSPQGTAKNIQYF
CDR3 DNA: TGTGCCAGCAGCCCACAGGGTACCGCCAAAAACATTCAGTACTTC

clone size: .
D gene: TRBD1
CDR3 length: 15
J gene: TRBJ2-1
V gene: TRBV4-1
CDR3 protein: CASSQGDRVYNEQFF
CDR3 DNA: TGCGCCAGCAGCCAAGGGGACAGGGTCTACAATGAGCAGTTCTTC

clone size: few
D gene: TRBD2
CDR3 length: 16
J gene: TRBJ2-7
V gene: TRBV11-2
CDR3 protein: CASSFLSGRKSYEQYF
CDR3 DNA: TGTGCCAGCAGCTTCCTTAGCGGGAGGAAATCTTACGAGCAGTACTTC

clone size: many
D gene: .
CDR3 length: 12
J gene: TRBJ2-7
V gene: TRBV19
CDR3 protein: CASSPGPYEQYF
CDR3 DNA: TGTGCCAGTAGTCCAGGGCCCTACGAGCAGTACTTC

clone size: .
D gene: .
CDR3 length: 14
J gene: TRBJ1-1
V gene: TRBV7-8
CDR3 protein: CASSSGLEGTEAFF
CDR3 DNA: TGTGCCAGCAGCTCCGGGTTAGAGGGCACTGAAGCTTTCTTT

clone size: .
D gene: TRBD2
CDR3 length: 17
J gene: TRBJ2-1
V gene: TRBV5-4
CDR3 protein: CASSSGIAGRSYNEQFF
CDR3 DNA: TGTGCCAGCAGCTCCGGAATAGCGGGGAGGTCCTACAATGAGCAGTTCTTC

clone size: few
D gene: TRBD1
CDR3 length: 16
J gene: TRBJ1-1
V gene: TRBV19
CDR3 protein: CASSMFTGTAGAEAFF
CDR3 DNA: TGTGCCAGTAGTATGTTCACTGGGACAGCGGGGGCAGAAGCTTTCTTT

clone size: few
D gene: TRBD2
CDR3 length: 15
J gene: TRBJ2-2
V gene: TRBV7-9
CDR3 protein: CASSPLGLAGGELFF
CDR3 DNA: TGTGCCAGCAGCCCCTTGGGACTAGCAGGCGGGGAGCTGTTTTTT

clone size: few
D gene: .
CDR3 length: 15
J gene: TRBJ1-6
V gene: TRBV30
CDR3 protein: CAWGGKGTGGSPLHF
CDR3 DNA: TGTGCCTGGGGCGGGAAAGGGACCGGCGGTTCACCCCTCCACTTT

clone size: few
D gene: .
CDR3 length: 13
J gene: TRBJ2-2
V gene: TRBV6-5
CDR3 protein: CASRGGGAGELFF
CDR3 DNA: TGTGCCAGCAGGGGAGGGGGGGCCGGGGAGCTGTTTTTT

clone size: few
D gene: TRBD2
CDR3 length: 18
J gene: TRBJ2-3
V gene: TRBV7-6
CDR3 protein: CASSPRTSGTISTDTQYF
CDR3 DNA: TGTGCCAGCAGCCCGCGGACTAGCGGGACCATTAGCACAGATACGCAGTATTTT

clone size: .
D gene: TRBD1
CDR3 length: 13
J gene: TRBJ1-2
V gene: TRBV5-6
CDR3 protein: CASSFGQGYGYTF
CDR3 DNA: TGTGCCAGCAGCTTTGGACAGGGCTATGGCTACACCTTC

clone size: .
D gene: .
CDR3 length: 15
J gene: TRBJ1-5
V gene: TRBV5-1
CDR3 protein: CASSLAGVGNQPQHF
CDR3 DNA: TGCGCCAGCAGCTTGGCAGGGGTCGGGAATCAGCCCCAGCATTTT

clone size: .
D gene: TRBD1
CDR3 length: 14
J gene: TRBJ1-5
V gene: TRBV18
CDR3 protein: CASSPEGASQPQHF
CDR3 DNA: TGTGCCAGCTCACCCGAGGGGGCGTCTCAGCCCCAGCATTTT

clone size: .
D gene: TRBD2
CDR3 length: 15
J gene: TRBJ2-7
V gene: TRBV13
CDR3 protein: CASSFTSGRAYEQYF
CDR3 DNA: TGTGCCAGCAGCTTCACTAGCGGGAGAGCCTACGAGCAGTACTTC

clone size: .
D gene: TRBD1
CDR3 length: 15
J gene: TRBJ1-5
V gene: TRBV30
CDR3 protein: CAWSPGTVDNQPQHF
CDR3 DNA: TGTGCCTGGAGTCCCGGGACAGTTGACAATCAGCCCCAGCATTTT

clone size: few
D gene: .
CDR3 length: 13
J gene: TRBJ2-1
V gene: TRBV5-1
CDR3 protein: CASSSSGHNEQFF
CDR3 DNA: TGCGCCAGCAGTTCCAGTGGCCACAATGAGCAGTTCTTC

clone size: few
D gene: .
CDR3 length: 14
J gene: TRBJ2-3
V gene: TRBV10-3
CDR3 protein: CAISIGQPTDTQYF
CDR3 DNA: TGTGCCATCAGCATAGGACAACCCACAGATACGCAGTATTTT

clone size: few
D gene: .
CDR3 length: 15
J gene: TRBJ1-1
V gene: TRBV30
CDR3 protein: CAWSVHNRVNTEAFF
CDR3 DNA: TGTGCCTGGAGTGTACACAACAGGGTGAACACTGAAGCTTTCTTT

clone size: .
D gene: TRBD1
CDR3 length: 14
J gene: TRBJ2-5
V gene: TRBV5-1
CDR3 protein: CASSLVGTEETQYF
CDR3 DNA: TGCGCCAGCAGCTTGGTCGGGACAGAAGAGACCCAGTACTTC

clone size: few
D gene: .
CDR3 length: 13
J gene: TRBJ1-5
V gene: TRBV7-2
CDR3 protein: CASSFSDGQPQHF
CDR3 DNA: TGTGCCAGCAGCTTCAGTGACGGGCAGCCCCAGCATTTT

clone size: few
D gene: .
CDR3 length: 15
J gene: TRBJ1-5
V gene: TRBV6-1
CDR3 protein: CASSGNRVSNQPQHF
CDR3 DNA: TGTGCCAGCAGCGGCAACAGGGTTAGCAATCAGCCCCAGCATTTT

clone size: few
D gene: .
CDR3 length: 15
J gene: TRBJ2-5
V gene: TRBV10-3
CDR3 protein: CAISGKQDPQETQYF
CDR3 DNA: TGTGCCATCAGTGGGAAACAGGATCCCCAGGAGACCCAGTACTTC

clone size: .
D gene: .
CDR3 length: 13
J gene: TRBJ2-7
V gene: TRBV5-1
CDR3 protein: CASSFGDFYEQYF
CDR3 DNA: TGCGCCAGCAGCTTTGGGGACTTCTACGAGCAGTACTTC

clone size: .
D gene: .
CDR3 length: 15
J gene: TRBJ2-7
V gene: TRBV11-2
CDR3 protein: CASSPGRDLTYEQYF
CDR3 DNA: TGTGCCAGCAGCCCAGGGCGGGACCTCACCTACGAGCAGTACTTC

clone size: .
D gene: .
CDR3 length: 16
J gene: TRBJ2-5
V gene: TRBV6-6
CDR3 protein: CASSPQPRQIQETQYF
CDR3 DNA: TGTGCCAGCAGTCCTCAACCCCGACAGATCCAAGAGACCCAGTACTTC

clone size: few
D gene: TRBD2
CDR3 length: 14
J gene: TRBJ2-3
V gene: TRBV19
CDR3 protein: CASMERGYTDTQYF
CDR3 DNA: TGTGCCAGTATGGAGCGGGGATACACAGATACGCAGTATTTT

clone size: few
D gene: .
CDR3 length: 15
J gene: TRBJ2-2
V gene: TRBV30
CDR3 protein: CAGTSNRGGTGELFF
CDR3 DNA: TGTGCCGGAACCTCTAACCGGGGAGGCACCGGGGAGCTGTTTTTT

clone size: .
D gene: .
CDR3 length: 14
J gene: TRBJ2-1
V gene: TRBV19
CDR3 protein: CASSSPTVYNEQFF
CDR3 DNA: TGTGCCAGTAGTTCCCCCACGGTCTACAATGAGCAGTTCTTC

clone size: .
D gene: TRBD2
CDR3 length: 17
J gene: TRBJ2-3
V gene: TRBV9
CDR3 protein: CASSEDGLAESTDTQYF
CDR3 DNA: TGTGCCAGCAGCGAAGACGGACTAGCCGAAAGCACAGATACGCAGTATTTT

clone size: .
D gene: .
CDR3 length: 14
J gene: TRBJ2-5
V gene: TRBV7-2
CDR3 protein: CASSLGGAQETQYF
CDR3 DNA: TGTGCCAGCAGCTTAGGCGGGGCCCAAGAGACCCAGTACTTC

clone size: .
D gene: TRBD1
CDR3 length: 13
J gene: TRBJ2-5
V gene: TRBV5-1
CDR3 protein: CASSLQGGETQYF
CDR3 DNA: TGCGCCAGCAGCTTACAGGGGGGAGAGACCCAGTACTTC

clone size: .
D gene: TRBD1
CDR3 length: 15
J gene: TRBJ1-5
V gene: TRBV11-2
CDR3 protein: CASSLGGTGGQPQHF
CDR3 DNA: TGTGCCAGCAGCTTAGGAGGGACAGGGGGTCAGCCCCAGCATTTT

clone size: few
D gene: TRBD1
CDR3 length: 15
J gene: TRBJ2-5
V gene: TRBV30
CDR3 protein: CAWNGQGTLEETQYF
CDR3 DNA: TGTGCCTGGAACGGACAGGGGACATTGGAAGAGACCCAGTACTTC

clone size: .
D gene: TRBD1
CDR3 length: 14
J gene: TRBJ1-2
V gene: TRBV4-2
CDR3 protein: CASSRGQDINGYTF
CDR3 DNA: TGTGCCAGCAGCCGGGGACAGGACATCAATGGCTACACCTTC

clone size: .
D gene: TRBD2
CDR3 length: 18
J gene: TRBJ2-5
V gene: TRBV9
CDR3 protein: CASSVAGLAGGQQETQYF
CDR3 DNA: TGTGCCAGCAGCGTAGCGGGGCTAGCGGGGGGACAACAAGAGACCCAGTACTTC

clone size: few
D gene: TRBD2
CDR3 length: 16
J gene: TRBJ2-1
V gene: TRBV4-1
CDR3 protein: CASRSTSGRTYNEQFF
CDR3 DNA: TGCGCCAGCAGGTCGACTAGCGGGAGAACCTACAATGAGCAGTTCTTC

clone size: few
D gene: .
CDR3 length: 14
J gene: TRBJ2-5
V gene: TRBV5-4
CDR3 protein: CASSLGAGQETQYF
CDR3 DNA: TGTGCCAGCAGCTTGGGTGCAGGACAAGAGACCCAGTACTTC

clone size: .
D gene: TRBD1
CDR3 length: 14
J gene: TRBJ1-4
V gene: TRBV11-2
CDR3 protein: CASSLERGHEKLFF
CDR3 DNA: TGTGCCAGCAGCTTGGAAAGGGGGCATGAAAAACTGTTTTTT

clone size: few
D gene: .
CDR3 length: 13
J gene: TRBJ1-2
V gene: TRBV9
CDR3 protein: CASSVMSTGGYTF
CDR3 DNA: TGTGCCAGCAGCGTAATGTCCACGGGTGGCTACACCTTC

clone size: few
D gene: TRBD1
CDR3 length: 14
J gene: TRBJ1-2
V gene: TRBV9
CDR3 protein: CASSVRQGFEGYTF
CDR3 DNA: TGTGCCAGCAGCGTACGACAGGGTTTTGAAGGCTACACCTTC

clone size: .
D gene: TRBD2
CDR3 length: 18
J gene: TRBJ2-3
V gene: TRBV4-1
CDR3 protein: CASSRTPGLAASTDTQYF
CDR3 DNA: TGCGCCAGCAGCCGCACCCCCGGACTAGCGGCTAGCACAGATACGCAGTATTTT

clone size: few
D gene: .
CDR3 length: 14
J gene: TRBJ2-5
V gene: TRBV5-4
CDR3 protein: CATTRGREQETQYF
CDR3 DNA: TGTGCCACTACGAGGGGCCGGGAGCAAGAGACCCAGTACTTC

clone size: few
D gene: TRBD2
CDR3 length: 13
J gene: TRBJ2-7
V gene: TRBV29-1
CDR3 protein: CSVGAGGGYEQYF
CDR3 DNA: TGCAGCGTAGGGGCGGGAGGTGGCTACGAGCAGTACTTC

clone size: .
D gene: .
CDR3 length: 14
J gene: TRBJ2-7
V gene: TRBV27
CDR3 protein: CASSSLTGTYEQYF
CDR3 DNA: TGTGCCAGCAGCTCGCTGACAGGAACCTACGAGCAGTACTTC

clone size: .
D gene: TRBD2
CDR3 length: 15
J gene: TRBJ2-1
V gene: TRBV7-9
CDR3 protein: CASSPAGTSGNEQFF
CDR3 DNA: TGTGCCAGCAGCCCGGCTGGGACTAGCGGGAATGAGCAGTTCTTC

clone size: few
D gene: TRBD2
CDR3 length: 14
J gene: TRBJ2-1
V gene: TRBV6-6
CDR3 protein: CASSSASGRNEQFF
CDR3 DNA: TGTGCCAGCAGTTCAGCTAGCGGGAGAAACGAGCAGTTCTTC

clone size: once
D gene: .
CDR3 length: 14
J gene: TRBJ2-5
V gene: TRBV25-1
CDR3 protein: CASSRTAHVETQYF
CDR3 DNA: TGTGCCAGCAGCCGGACAGCCCATGTCGAGACCCAGTACTTC

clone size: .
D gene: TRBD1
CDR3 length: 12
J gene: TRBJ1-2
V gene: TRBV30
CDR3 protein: CAWAQTGDGYTF
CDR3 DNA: TGTGCCTGGGCTCAAACAGGGGATGGCTACACCTTC

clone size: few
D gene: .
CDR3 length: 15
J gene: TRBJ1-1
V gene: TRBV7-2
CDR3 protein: CASSLEGVMNTEAFF
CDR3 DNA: TGTGCCAGCAGCTTAGAAGGGGTAATGAACACTGAAGCTTTCTTT

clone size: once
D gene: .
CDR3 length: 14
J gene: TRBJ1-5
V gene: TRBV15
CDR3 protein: CATSRGGPNQPQHF
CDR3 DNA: TGTGCCACCAGCAGAGGCGGCCCCAATCAGCCCCAGCATTTT